The T cell receptor (beta chain) under discussion was sequenced for a study of prognosis after radiotherapy for stage I lung cancer. Genomic DNA was subjected to two-round multiplex PCR for amplification of TCR beta CDR3. Primers targeting each individual TRBV and TRBJ gene were applied in first-round PCR. TCRdb analysed the multiplex PCR reads with MiXCR anew, one entry per CDR3 protein. Among around 17,000 distinct CDR3 sequences, approximately 30% were seen once, and the ten largest hold approximately 31%. Specimen: PBMCs, collected before or after stereotactic body radiation therapy (not recorded which). The receptor was isolated from a donor over 45 with non-small cell lung cancer.

The CDR3 nucleotides read TGCAGCGTTGATAAGGGGGCGGGGGGTTTCTTT. This sequence encodes CSVDKGAGGFF. This chain links TRBV29-1 with TRBJ1-1; 7 nucleotides align to TRBD1. V was clipped by 3 bases and J by 13 bases; unmatched bases: 8. This CDR3 spans 11 amino acids. CDR1 and CDR2 (germline): SQVTM, ANQGSEA.